This T cell receptor (beta chain) derives from a study of naive and memory T cell subsets. Trimming left V 5 bases short and J 9 bases short, with 19 bases between. The CDR3 spans 15 residues. Germline V CDR1 and CDR2: SEHNR, FQNEAQ (reference sequence). General study points: Over 95% of naive TCR sequences appeared only once after error correction, unlike memory subsets. Especially in CD8 cells, naive repertoires contained a few larger clonotypes, possibly CD45RA-re-expressing memory cells.

The sample holds a few counts of this clonotype. Its antigen is not known. Both TRBC1 and TRBC2 were covered by a beta constant-region primer of two equimolar oligonucleotides. Ligation attached a single-stranded oligonucleotide with a 12-nucleotide UMI and the SP2 primer to the cDNA 3' end. TCRdb used MiXCR to reprocess the UMI-ligation and nested PCR reads, holding one entry per CDR3 protein. The sample holds 140,000 to 150,000 distinct CDR3 sequences, about 17% seen once. The rearrangement links TRBV7-9 to TRBJ2-2, with D possibly called TRBD1 or TRBD2 (5 bases each). This receptor was obtained from a human donor in good health. Sequencing input: naive CD4+ T cells from blood. CDR3 DNA sequence: TGTGCCAGCAGCCGGGACCTTACCCCGGGTCGGGAGCTGTTTTTT. Translating gives CASSRDLTPGRELFF. Full variable domain (missing parts from reference TRBV7-9 and TRBJ2-2): DTGVSQNPRHKITKRGQNVTFRCDPISEHNRLYWYRQTLGQGPEFLTYFQNEAQLEKSRLLSDRFSAERPKGSFSTLEIQRTEQGDSAMYLCASSRDLTPGRELFFGEGSRLTVL.